The clone carrying this TCR beta chain showed up just a few times. Antigen specificity is unknown. A J-beta primer mix and a sample-barcoded 5' primer were used in a second PCR of roughly 6 to 12 cycles. MiXCR was run by TCRdb on the 5' RACE reads, yielding one entry per CDR3 protein. The top ten hold roughly 20% of the sample, which has hundreds of thousands of distinct CDR3 sequences, 58% seen once. This sample is drawn from a study of blood T cells in healthy people across ages. Study-level points and caveats: Per-million-T-cell TCR beta diversity fell roughly linearly with age.

Germline V lookup: CDR1 DFQATT, CDR2 SNEGSKA (reference sequence). The CDR3 covers 16 residues. Deletions cut 1 base from V and 1 base from J, with 14 bases between. This TCR came from a man between 25 and 39 years old in good health. The chain is built from TRBV20-1 and TRBJ2-1, with D maybe TRBD2 (6 bases). Sequencing was performed on blood. Here the CDR3 DNA reads TGCAGTGCTAGAGCAGACCTAGCGCGATCCTACAATGAGCAGTTCTTC. Translating it yields CSARADLARSYNEQFF.